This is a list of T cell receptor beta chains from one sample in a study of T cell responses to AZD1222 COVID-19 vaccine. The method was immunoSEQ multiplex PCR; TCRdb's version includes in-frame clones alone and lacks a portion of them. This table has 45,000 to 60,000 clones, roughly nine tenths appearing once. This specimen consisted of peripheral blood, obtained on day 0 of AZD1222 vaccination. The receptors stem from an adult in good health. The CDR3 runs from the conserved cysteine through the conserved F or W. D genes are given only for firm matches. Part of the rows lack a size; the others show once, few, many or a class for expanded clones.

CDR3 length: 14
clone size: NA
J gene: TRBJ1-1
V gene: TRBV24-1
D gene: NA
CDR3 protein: CATSDPTGNTEAFF
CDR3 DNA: TGTGCCACCAGTGACCCGACCGGGAACACTGAAGCTTTCTTT

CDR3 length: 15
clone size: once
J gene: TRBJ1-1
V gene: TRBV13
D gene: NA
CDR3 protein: CASSRLKLLNTEAFF
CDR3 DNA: TGTGCCAGCAGCCGTTTGAAGCTCCTGAACACTGAAGCTTTCTTT

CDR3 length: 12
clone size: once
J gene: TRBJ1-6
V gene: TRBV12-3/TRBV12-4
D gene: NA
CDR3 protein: CASSLADSPLHF
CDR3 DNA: TGTGCCAGCAGTTTAGCTGATTCACCCCTCCACTTT

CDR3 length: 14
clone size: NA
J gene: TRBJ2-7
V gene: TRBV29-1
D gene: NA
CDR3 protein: CSVEDRASSYEQYF
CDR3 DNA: TGCAGCGTTGAAGACCGAGCCAGCTCCTACGAGCAGTACTTC

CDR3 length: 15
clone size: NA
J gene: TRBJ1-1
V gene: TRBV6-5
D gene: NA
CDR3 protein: CASSRSRAMNTEAFF
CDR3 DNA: TGTGCCAGCAGTCGTTCAAGGGCCATGAACACTGAAGCTTTCTTT

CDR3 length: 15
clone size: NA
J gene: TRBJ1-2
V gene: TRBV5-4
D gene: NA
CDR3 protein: CASSLGQGTFYGYTF
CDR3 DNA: TGTGCCAGCAGCTTGGGCCAGGGGACTTTCTATGGCTACACCTTC

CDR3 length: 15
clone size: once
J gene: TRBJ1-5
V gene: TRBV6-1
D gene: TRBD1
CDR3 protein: CASSERPDRGQPQHF
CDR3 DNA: TGTGCCAGCAGTGAAAGGCCGGACAGGGGTCAGCCCCAGCATTTT

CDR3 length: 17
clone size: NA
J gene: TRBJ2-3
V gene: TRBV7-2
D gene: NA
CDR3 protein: CASSLAKGTRLGDTQYF
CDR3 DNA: TGTGCCAGCAGCTTAGCTAAAGGGACACGGCTTGGAGATACGCAGTATTTT

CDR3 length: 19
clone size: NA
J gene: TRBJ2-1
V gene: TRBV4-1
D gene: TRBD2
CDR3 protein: CASSQERLAGGSSYNEQFF
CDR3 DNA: TGCGCCAGCAGCCAAGAACGGCTAGCGGGGGGGAGCTCCTACAATGAGCAGTTCTTC

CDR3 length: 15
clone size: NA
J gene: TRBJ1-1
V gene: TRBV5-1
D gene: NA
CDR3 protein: CASSPRGVQNTEAFF
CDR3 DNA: TGCGCCAGCAGCCCGCGGGGGGTCCAAAACACTGAAGCTTTCTTT

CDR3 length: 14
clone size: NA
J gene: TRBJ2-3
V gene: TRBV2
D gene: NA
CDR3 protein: CASSLGPGTDTQYF
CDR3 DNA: TGTGCCAGCAGTCTAGGGCCGGGCACAGATACGCAGTATTTT

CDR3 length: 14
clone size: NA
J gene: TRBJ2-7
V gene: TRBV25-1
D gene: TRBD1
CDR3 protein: CASSEGTGRPEQYF
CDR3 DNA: TGTGCCAGCAGTGAGGGGACAGGGCGTCCCGAGCAGTACTTC

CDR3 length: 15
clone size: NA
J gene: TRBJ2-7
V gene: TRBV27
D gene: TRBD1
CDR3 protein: CASSFGTGGSYEQYF
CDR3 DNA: TGTGCCAGCAGTTTTGGGACAGGGGGGTCGTACGAGCAGTACTTC

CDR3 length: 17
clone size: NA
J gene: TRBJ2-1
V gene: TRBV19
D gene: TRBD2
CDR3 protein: CASSIDLLASGNNEQFF
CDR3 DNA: TGTGCCAGTAGTATAGATCTCCTGGCTAGCGGCAACAATGAGCAGTTCTTC